This T cell receptor (beta chain) was profiled in a study of cytomegalovirus exposure and HLA in healthy donors. Background on the study: The Caucasian-associated ancestry cluster held 65% to 90% of 398 genotyped donors.

Donors consisted of healthy bone marrow donors. The primer mix had 60 Vbeta and 13 Jbeta primers. Measured with immunoSEQ multiplex PCR; TCRdb has only the in-frame clones, and not every one. Among under 200,000 clones, more than 70% were seen once, and the ten largest hold around 4.7%. This CDR3 is 12 amino acids long. CDR1 SGHRS and CDR2 YFSETQ come from the germline V gene. Deletions cut 3 bases from V and 5 bases from J, with 8 bases between. The gene calls are TRBV5-1 and TRBJ1-1, with a tentative D call TRBD1 (5 bases). The source material was PBMCs. The source of this sequence is a male donor in good health and CMV-seronegative. CDR3 nucleotides: TGCGCCAGCAGCTGGGGGGGGACTGAAGCTTTCTTT. It specifies CASSWGGTEAFF.